These 7 T cell receptor beta chains share one sample of origin, sequenced in a study of response to subunit inactivated influenza vaccine (dated by TCRdb to 2016 to 2019). The library was built by means of RT-PCR. For sequencing, an Illumina HiSeq 2500 was employed. TCRdb reprocessed the public reads (quality trimming at Q25 with fastp, clone calling with MiXCR) and kept in-frame beta chains. When rows share a CDR3 protein, they turn into one entry using the most common DNA and genes. The sample contains roughly 520,000 distinct CDR3 sequences, over 25% of them found a single time. The ten largest clones represent around 1.8% of the sample. Sequenced material: CD4+ T cells sorted from PBMCs, taken 4 to 6 days after vaccination. Source of these receptors: a man aged 50 or older who received an inactivated influenza vaccine. Donor details come from another sample of the same person, matched by shared clones.

The rearrangement uses TRBV5-6 and TRBJ2-3, with D tentatively TRBD2 (5 bases). Trimming cost V 3 bases and J 3 bases, with 17 bases left between them. Germline CDR1 is SGHDT and CDR2 is YYEEEE. The CDR3 runs to 16 residues. CDR3 DNA: TGTGCCAGCAGCTCTGGACTGGTCGGATTAACAGATACGCAGTATTTT. Translating it yields CASSSGLVGLTDTQYF.

The rearrangement links TRBV20-1 to TRBJ2-2; D gene uncertain. The CDR3 has 14 residues. Germline V lookup: CDR1 DFQATT, CDR2 SNEGSKA (reference sequence). Between the trimmed V and J ends, which lost 1 base and 2 bases, there was a span of 8 bases. The CDR3 DNA follows: TGCAGTGCTAGAGGGGCGGCTAACACCGGGGAGCTGTTTTTT. It codes for CSARGAANTGELFF.

The chain links TRBV4-3 to TRBJ2-7, with 7 bases matching TRBD2. The CDR3 has 14 amino acids. Germline CDR1 is LGHNA and CDR2 is YSLEER. Germline trimming cut 3 bases from V and 0 bases from J; bases unmatched to any gene: 2. The CDR3 DNA reads TGCGCCAGCAGCCAGGGGAGGGGCTCCTACGAGCAGTACTTC. The encoded protein is CASSQGRGSYEQYF.

This clonotype was observed a single time. The chain links TRBV7-2 to TRBJ2-7; TRBD1 agrees at 7 bases. The CDR3 is 14 residues long. Germline V CDR1 and CDR2: SGHTA, FQGNSA. The trim removed 5 bases at V and 3 bases at J, leaving 7 bases unmatched. This chain's CDR3 is CASSQRQGIYEQYF. In nucleotides, the CDR3 is TGTGCCAGCAGCCAACGACAGGGAATCTACGAGCAGTACTTC.

The V call is TRBV7-2, the J call TRBJ2-6; D gene unclear. The CDR3 loop spans 15 amino acids. CDR1 SGHTA and CDR2 FQGNSA come from the germline V gene. V gave up 5 bases and J gave up 0 bases, with 8 bases separating them. The CDR3 spells CASSPWVSGANVLTF. In DNA form, the CDR3 reads TGTGCCAGCAGCCCGTGGGTCTCTGGGGCCAACGTCCTGACTTTC.

V gene TRBV20-1 combines with J gene TRBJ2-7; 7 bases agree with TRBD1. The V segment lost 7 bases and the J segment 6 bases; nucleotides outside the gene matches: 9. The CDR3 length is 12 residues. Germline V gene sequence: CDR1 DFQATT, CDR2 SNEGSKA (reference sequence). The CDR3 sequence: CSGYLQGSEQYF. The CDR3, as DNA: TGCAGTGGTTACCTACAGGGGTCCGAGCAGTACTTC.

V is TRBV6-1 and J is TRBJ2-7, with 7 bases lining up with TRBD2. V lost 8 bases to trimming and J lost 2 bases; unmatched junction nucleotides: 9. The CDR3 sequence is 14 residues long. Germline assignment: CDR1 MNHNS and CDR2 SASEGT. CDR3 protein: CASHSGKPPYEQYF. CDR3 DNA: TGTGCCAGCCACAGCGGGAAGCCCCCCTACGAGCAGTACTTC.